This T cell receptor beta chain appears in the sequencing data of a study of T cell repertoires in aging, cancer and after chemotherapy. Multiplex touch-down PCR with TRB-A/B primers amplified rearranged V-D-J TRB sequences. A single record per CDR3 protein comes from TCRdb applying MiXCR to the multiplex PCR reads. The data contain some 10,000 distinct CDR3 sequences, more than 30% of them singletons. The template was genomic DNA from peripheral blood, not RNA. CDR1 is SGHRS, CDR2 YFSETQ, per germline. V dropped 4 bases and J dropped 3 bases, with 10 bases sitting between them. The CDR3 is 14 amino acids.

What was sequenced was blood. The rearrangement uses TRBV5-1 and TRBJ2-2, with D perhaps TRBD1 (6 bases). This clonotype was sampled from a human donor in good health. The CDR3 bases are TGCGCCAGCAGCACGCAGGGGTACACCGGGGAGCTGTTTTTT. Its protein product is CASSTQGYTGELFF.